Following are 29 T cell receptor beta chains from one sample sequenced in a study of T cell repertoires in cytomegalovirus infection. MiXCR was run by TCRdb on the reads, yielding one entry per CDR3 protein. This sample has 250,000 to 300,000 distinct CDR3 sequences, with about a sixth found just once. Material: CD8+ T cells from PBMCs. These receptors came from a human donor in good health (CMV status not recorded). Some clones in this sample may be carry-over from other donors' samples.

In its sample, this clonotype was seen many times. This CDR3 reads CASTGHQETQYF. The CDR3 DNA is TGTGCCAGTACAGGGCACCAAGAGACCCAGTACTTC. The chain links TRBV28 to TRBJ2-5, with D possibly matching TRBD1 (6 bases). V lost 9 bases and J lost 0, with 8 bases in between. Germline CDR1 is MDHEN and CDR2 is SYDVKM. The CDR3 loop spans 12 amino acids.

The sample holds many counts of this clonotype. The rearrangement joins TRBV7-9 to TRBJ2-1; possibly TRBD1 for D (6 bases). The germline gives CDR1 SEHNR, CDR2 FQNEAQ (reference sequence). The CDR3 runs 14 residues. Trimming took 1 base from V and 7 from J, leaving 11 bases between them. The CDR3 protein is CASSLDRDKNEQFF. In DNA, the CDR3 is TGTGCCAGCAGCTTAGATCGGGACAAGAATGAGCAGTTCTTC.

This clonotype has a handful of counts. V is TRBV28 and J is TRBJ2-3; maybe TRBD1 (7 bases). In germline, CDR1 is MDHEN, CDR2 SYDVKM. This CDR3 comprises 16 residues. Trimming shortened V by 6 bases and J by 2 bases, and 18 bases separated the two germline ends. The CDR3 nucleotides read TGTGCCAGCAGCCAGGGGGGTCAAGGCACCACAGATACGCAGTATTTT. Amino acids: CASSQGGQGTTDTQYF. Variable domain in full (rest from reference TRBV28 and TRBJ2-3): DVKVTQSSRYLVKRTGEKVFLECVQDMDHENMFWYRQDPGLGLRLIYFSYDVKMKEKGDIPEGYSVSREKKERFSLILESASTNQTSMYLCASSQGGQGTTDTQYFGPGTRLTVL.

This clonotype appeared many times. V is TRBV7-2 and J is TRBJ2-1; D is perhaps TRBD2 (6 bases). There are 14 residues in the CDR3. CDR1 is SGHTA and CDR2 is FQGNSA in the germline V gene. V gave up 2 bases and J gave up 10 bases, with 15 bases separating them. The CDR3, as DNA: TGTGCCAGCAGCTTACAACGGGAGACGGTAGAGCAGTTCTTC. Protein sequence: CASSLQRETVEQFF.

CDR3 sequence reads: CASSESRQGAYEQYF. Here the CDR3 DNA reads TGTGCCAGCAGTGAATCCCGACAGGGGGCATACGAGCAGTACTTC. The J gene is TRBJ2-7, the V gene TRBV25-1, with TRBD1 identical over 10 bases. Trimming removed 1 base from V and 4 bases from J; junction bases left unmatched: 4. Per the germline V gene, CDR1 is MGHDK and CDR2 is SYGVNS. The CDR3 consists of 15 residues.

The genes are TRBV11-3 and TRBJ2-7; TRBD1 aligns across 10 bases. V dropped 5 bases and J dropped 5; count of bases not matched to a gene: 9. The length of the CDR3 is 15 residues. Looked up from germline, CDR1 is SGHNT and CDR2 is YENEEA. DNA for the CDR3: TGTGCCAGCAGCCCCGGGGGGACAGGGGAGAACGAGCAGTACTTC. Protein sequence: CASSPGGTGENEQYF.

The chain joins TRBV19 to TRBJ1-1; the D is unclear. The CDR3 is 13 amino acids. Germline CDR1 is LNHDA and CDR2 is SQIVND (reference sequence). Trimming shortened V by 3 bases and J by 0 bases, and 5 bases separated the two germline ends. Written as DNA, the CDR3 is TGTGCCAGTAGTATCCAGATGAACACTGAAGCTTTCTTT. As protein: CASSIQMNTEAFF.

On this clonotype itself: A read error may account for a junction end that differs from germline. The rearrangement joins TRBV6-5 to TRBJ1-6; D gene uncertain. Germline values: CDR1 MNHEY, CDR2 SVGAGI. This CDR3 has 16 residues. This CDR3 is CDSSYSASSYNSPLHF. In DNA, the CDR3 is TGTGACAGCAGTTACTCGGCCAGCTCCTATAATTCACCCCTCCACTTT.

This clonotype has ten or more counts. The V call is TRBV7-2, the J call TRBJ2-5; D is possibly TRBD2 (6 bases). CDR3 length: 16 amino acids. Germline CDR1 reads SGHTA; CDR2 reads FQGNSA. The V end lost 1 base, the J end lost 0 bases, and 12 bases lay between the germline ends. This CDR3 reads CASSLGPSAYQETQYF. The CDR3 DNA reads TGTGCCAGCAGCTTAGGGCCTAGCGCGTACCAAGAGACCCAGTACTTC.

This chain joins TRBV5-1 and TRBJ2-5, with 8 bases matching TRBD1. Germline assignment: CDR1 SGHRS and CDR2 YFSETQ. The CDR3 runs to 16 residues. V lost 0 bases to trimming and J lost 2 bases; unmatched junction nucleotides: 6. The chain's CDR3 is CASSLVGQEKQETQYF. CDR3 DNA sequence: TGCGCCAGCAGCTTGGTGGGACAGGAAAAGCAAGAGACCCAGTACTTC.

J is TRBJ2-7 and V is TRBV19, with TRBD1 matching over 11 bases. Trimming cost V 5 bases and J 0 bases; bases outside gene matches: 3. CDR1 LNHDA and CDR2 SQIVND come from the germline V gene (reference sequence). This CDR3 is built from 15 residues. The CDR3 DNA reads TGTGCCAGTAGTGGACAGGGGGCGAGCTCCTACGAGCAGTACTTC. It encodes CASSGQGASSYEQYF.

This clonotype came up many times. The genes are TRBV4-2 and TRBJ2-5, with D maybe TRBD1 (5 bases). CDR1 LGHNA and CDR2 YNFKEQ come from the germline V gene. The CDR3 has 16 residues. V lost 1 base, J lost 2 bases, and 14 bases lay in between. The CDR3 sequence is CASSQAVTVFQETQYF. The CDR3 DNA reads TGTGCCAGCAGCCAAGCTGTGACAGTTTTTCAAGAGACCCAGTACTTC.

This clonotype was counted many times. The rearrangement links TRBV7-3 to TRBJ2-1, with 10 bases matching TRBD2. Germline V gene lookup returns CDR1 SGHTA and CDR2 FQGTGA. Trimming cost V 3 bases and J 6 bases; bases outside gene matches: 5. The CDR3 is 15 amino acids. The CDR3 DNA reads as TGTGCCAGCAGCTTTAGCGGGGGGCATGCCAATGAGCAGTTCTTC. Its protein is CASSFSGGHANEQFF.

The table lists this clonotype with a few counts. The rearrangement uses TRBV28 and TRBJ1-5; D gene ambiguous. This CDR3 contains 15 residues. Deletions cut 3 bases from V and 0 bases from J, with 9 bases between. Germline V gene sequence: CDR1 MDHEN, CDR2 SYDVKM. In DNA form, the CDR3 reads TGTGCCAGCAGTTTCGGGCCAAATAGCAATCAGCCCCAGCATTTT. Translated, it gives CASSFGPNSNQPQHF.

This clonotype has a count of ten or more. The chain recombines TRBV28 with TRBJ2-1; the match to TRBD2 covers 8 bases. V trimming: 11 bases; J trimming: 3 bases; junction bases outside the gene matches: 6. CDR1 MDHEN and CDR2 SYDVKM come from the germline V gene. The length of the CDR3 is 13 residues. In nucleotides, the CDR3 is TGTGCCTGTAGCGGGGACAACTACAATGAGCAGTTCTTC. It encodes CACSGDNYNEQFF. The full variable domain, in which reference TRBV28 and TRBJ2-1 provide the parts outside the CDR3, is DVKVTQSSRYLVKRTGEKVFLECVQDMDHENMFWYRQDPGLGLRLIYFSYDVKMKEKGDIPEGYSVSREKKERFSLILESASTNQTSMYLCACSGDNYNEQFFGPGTRLTVL.

This clonotype was seen only a few times. The chain recombines TRBV6-5 with TRBJ2-1; D ambiguous. The germline V gene encodes CDR1 MNHEY and CDR2 SVGAGI. The CDR3 is 11 residues long. Trimming removed 2 bases from V and 13 bases from J, with 9 bases in between. The CDR3 spells CASSYRALQFF. DNA for the CDR3: TGTGCCAGCAGTTACCGGGCCCTCCAGTTCTTC.

The rearrangement links TRBV27 to TRBJ2-5, with 7 bases lining up with TRBD1. In germline, CDR1 is MNHEY, CDR2 SMNVEV (reference sequence). CDR3 length: 15 residues. V shed 4 bases, J shed 5 bases, and the junction held 10 bases outside the gene matches. In DNA, the CDR3 is TGTGCCAGCAGTTCCCGCCGACAGGGTCGGGAGACCCAGTACTTC. Protein sequence: CASSSRRQGRETQYF.

This clonotype was detected ten times or more. The gene calls are TRBV7-6 and TRBJ2-2; 8 bases fit TRBD1. The J segment lost 5 bases and the V segment lost 6 bases, leaving 5 bases of the junction unmatched. The CDR3 is 14 amino acids. CDR1 is SGHVS, CDR2 FNYEAQ, per germline. DNA for the CDR3: TGTGCCAGCAGTCAAACAGGGGGGACCGGGGAGCTGTTTTTT. Protein: CASSQTGGTGELFF. Using reference TRBV7-6 and TRBJ2-2 for the parts outside the CDR3, the full variable domain is GAGVSQSPRYKVTKRGQDVALRCDPISGHVSLYWYRQALGQGPEFLTYFNYEAQQDKSGLPNDRFSAERPEGSISTLTIQRTEQRDSAMYRCASSQTGGTGELFFGEGSRLTVL.

This clonotype was observed a handful of times. The genes are TRBV5-1 and TRBJ1-1; D remains unclear. From germline, CDR1 is SGHRS and CDR2 YFSETQ. V gave up 4 bases and J gave up 5 bases, with 9 bases separating them. CDR3 size: 12 residues. The CDR3 DNA reads as TGCGCCAGCAGCCCGGGGAGGACTGAAGCTTTCTTT. It specifies CASSPGRTEAFF. The variable domain in full, with the rest retrieved from reference TRBV5-1 and TRBJ1-1, is KAGVTQTPRYLIKTRGQQVTLSCSPISGHRSVSWYQQTPGQGLQFLFEYFSETQRNKGNFPGRFSGRQFSNSRSEMNVSTLELGDSALYLCASSPGRTEAFFGQGTRLTVV.

This clonotype was seen more than once but under ten times. DNA for the CDR3: TGTGCCAGCAGTACACAGATAGACGAGCAGTACTTC. As protein: CASSTQIDEQYF. This rearrangement joins TRBV2 to TRBJ2-7; D uncertain. V lost 5 bases to trimming and J lost 5 bases, with 10 bases between them. Germline CDR1 reads SNHLY; CDR2 reads FYNNEI. This CDR3 region has 12 residues.

The table lists this clonotype with many counts. J is TRBJ2-2 and V is TRBV7-2; D possibly corresponds to TRBD2 (5 bases). CDR3 size: 17 residues. Germline V lookup: CDR1 SGHTA, CDR2 FQGNSA. Trimming pared 0 bases from V and 7 bases from J, leaving 18 bases between. The chain's CDR3 is CASSLAPLAARDGELFF. For the CDR3, the DNA is TGTGCCAGCAGCTTAGCCCCCCTCGCCGCGAGGGACGGGGAGCTGTTTTTT.

This clonotype was counted only a few times. This chain links TRBV6-5 with TRBJ2-7; D unresolved. Germline V gene lookup returns CDR1 MNHEY and CDR2 SVGAGI. CDR3 length equals 14 residues. Trimming removed 5 bases from V and 5 bases from J, with 16 bases in between. CDR3 DNA sequence: TGTGCCAGCAGTCAACTCGGGCCCTTCGACGAGCAGTACTTC. It is translated as CASSQLGPFDEQYF.

This clonotype has a count of ten or more. The chain joins TRBV7-8 to TRBJ2-7; D may be TRBD1 (6 bases). CDR1 is SGHVS, CDR2 FQNEAQ, per germline. V dropped 2 bases and J dropped 0 bases, with 8 bases sitting between them. The CDR3 has 14 amino acids. CDR3 bases: TGTGCCAGCAGCTTAACAGGGAGCTCCTACGAGCAGTACTTC. Amino acid sequence: CASSLTGSSYEQYF.

V gene TRBV7-9 combines with J gene TRBJ1-3; no clear D. CDR1 SEHNR and CDR2 FQNEAQ come from the germline V gene (reference sequence). This CDR3 is 14 amino acids long. Trimming took off 5 bases at V and 3 bases at J, with 11 bases between the two ends. In DNA form, the CDR3 reads TGTGCCAGCAGCACCTCCGGGGTTGGAAACACCATATATTTT. It encodes CASSTSGVGNTIYF.

This chain links TRBV9 with TRBJ1-2, with a possible D match to TRBD1 (5 bases). Germline-derived CDR1 and CDR2 are SGDLS and YYNGEE. There are 16 residues in the CDR3. Between the trimmed V and J ends, which lost 0 bases and 5 bases, there was a span of 17 bases. The CDR3 DNA follows: TGTGCCAGCAGCGTAGGTCGGGGCCCTCCACCATATGGCTACACCTTC. Its protein is CASSVGRGPPPYGYTF.

There are a few counts of this clonotype. The rearrangement uses TRBV19 and TRBJ2-7; the D is unclear. Germline V lookup: CDR1 LNHDA, CDR2 SQIVND (reference sequence). Between the trimmed V and J ends, which lost 1 base and 3 bases, there was a span of 10 bases. CDR3 length: 14 residues. The DNA for the CDR3 is TGTGCCAGTAGTATAGCCGACGGAGACTACGAGCAGTACTTC. It is translated as CASSIADGDYEQYF. Full variable domain (missing parts from reference TRBV19 and TRBJ2-7): DGGITQSPKYLFRKEGQNVTLSCEQNLNHDAMYWYRQDPGQGLRLIYYSQIVNDFQKGDIAEGYSVSREKKESFPLTVTSAQKNPTAFYLCASSIADGDYEQYFGPGTRLTVT.

This clonotype has a handful of counts. The rearrangement joins TRBV6-1 to TRBJ1-4; maybe TRBD1 (5 bases). In germline, CDR1 is MNHNS, CDR2 SASEGT. The CDR3 length is 14 residues. V gave up 1 base and J gave up 7 bases, with 10 bases separating them. The DNA for the CDR3 is TGTGCCAGCAGTGAAGGGCAGGGAAGTGAAAAACTGTTTTTT. It translates to CASSEGQGSEKLFF.

Written as DNA, the CDR3 is TGTGCCAGCAGCTTCAGGGGCCTAGACTCTGGAAACACCATATATTTT. Residues: CASSFRGLDSGNTIYF. J is TRBJ1-3 and V is TRBV7-9, with D perhaps matching TRBD1 (6 bases). CDR3 length equals 16 residues. V was pared by 3 bases and J by 0 bases, with 12 bases between. The germline gives CDR1 SEHNR, CDR2 FQNEAQ (reference sequence).

This clonotype has a count of ten or more. The chain carries TRBV28 and TRBJ1-6, with TRBD1 identical over 9 bases. The germline V gene has CDR1 MDHEN and CDR2 SYDVKM. This CDR3 comprises 15 residues. V was pared by 5 bases and J by 6 bases, with 5 bases of the junction left unmatched. In nucleotides, the CDR3 is TGTGCCAGCAGTCAAAGGACAGGGGCTAATTCACCCCTCCACTTT. As protein: CASSQRTGANSPLHF.